The present T cell receptor (beta chain) was sequenced within a study of PD-L1 blockade in urothelial cancer. Background on the study: Blood gave a median approximately 150,000 T cells.

Measured with immunoSEQ multiplex PCR; TCRdb has only the in-frame clones, and not every one. The data contain 50,000 to 65,000 clones, around 86% of them seen just once; the ten biggest clones take up 3.2%. Trimming cost V 0 bases and J 6 bases, with 20 bases left between them. The CDR3 loop spans 17 amino acids. Germline V gene sequence: CDR1 SGHAT, CDR2 FQNNGV. The study, taken as a whole, reports: More expansion of tumor-associated blood clones, seen at 3 weeks, marked durable-benefit patients.

With regard to this clone: Its antigen is undetermined.

Time point noted: pretreatment peripheral blood. Each patient contributed between 1 and 8 total time points of blood mononuclear cells, pretreatment and during treatment. The sequence derives from a man between 65 and 80 years old with urothelial cancer. This chain joins TRBV11-2 and TRBJ1-1; possible D gene TRBD1, 6 bases. The sample consisted of PBMCs, taken around atezolizumab (anti-PD-L1) treatment. CDR3 residues: CASSLDLQGSSFAEAFF. CDR3 nucleotides: TGTGCCAGCAGCTTAGATCTCCAGGGGAGTAGTTTCGCTGAAGCTTTCTTT.